The source of this TCR beta chain is a study of human T cells and chemical hapten exposure. Study context: Per-sample TCR yield variability stemmed mainly from small pooled library volume differences.

Specified time point: patch test 3, about 24 weeks after DPC sensitization. Described treatment: therapeutic diphenylcyclopropenone sensitization with weekly scalp DPC. This clonotype was seen more than once but under ten times. CDR1 is MNHNY and CDR2 is SVGAGI in the germline V gene (reference sequence). The ends lost 6 bases at V and 6 bases at J; junction bases unmatched: 6. This CDR3 has 13 amino acids. TCRdb fed the RACE reads into MiXCR, producing one record per CDR3 protein. The data contain about 64,000 distinct CDR3 sequences, approximately 11% of them singletons. The clonotype was recovered from a woman in her twenties or thirties with alopecia areata. Some clones in this sample may be carry-over from other donors' samples. V usage is TRBV6-6 and J usage is TRBJ1-2; 8 nucleotides match TRBD1. The sequencing here drew on whole blood, taken in connection with sensitization to the hapten diphenylcyclopropenone (DPC). DNA of the CDR3: TGTGCCAGCAGCCCCGGACAGGGAGATGGCTACACCTTC. It codes for CASSPGQGDGYTF.